These 30 T cell receptor beta chains originate from one sample sequenced in a study of human T cells and chemical hapten exposure. Time point in this sample: healthy volunteer bleed at 6 weeks. Unfractionated whole blood yielded the extracted total RNA. MiXCR, run by TCRdb on the RACE reads, gives a single entry per CDR3 protein. The sample has around 47,000 distinct CDR3 sequences; 3.7% are singletons. Material for sequencing was whole blood. The receptors were sampled from a human donor in good health. Some clones in this sample may be carry-over from other donors' samples.

Many counts were recorded for this clonotype. This chain connects TRBV12-3 or TRBV12-4 to TRBJ1-1; D is perhaps TRBD1 (6 bases). V lost 5 bases and J lost 3, with 16 bases in between. The CDR3 length is 15 residues. This CDR3 is CASSVTGWVYTEAFF. The DNA of the CDR3 is TGTGCCAGCAGTGTTACAGGGTGGGTTTACACTGAAGCTTTCTTT.

The table lists this clonotype with many counts. The chain links TRBV20-1 to TRBJ1-5; TRBD1 agrees at 9 bases. Germline-derived CDR1 and CDR2 are DFQATT and SNEGSKA (reference sequence). V lost 5 bases and J lost 4; bases outside the gene matches: 0. This CDR3 comprises 12 residues. The DNA for the CDR3 is TGCAGTGCTGGACAGGGGAATCAGCCCCAGCATTTT. Protein product: CSAGQGNQPQHF.

This clonotype occurred many times. The chain employs TRBV29-1 and TRBJ1-5, with unresolved D. Germline V CDR1 and CDR2: SQVTM, ANQGSEA. The CDR3 totals 16 residues. Trimming took 4 bases from V and 2 from J, leaving 18 bases between them. CDR3 coding DNA: TGCAGCGTTGCCAGCGGGAGTTCCTCGGGCAATCAGCCCCAGCATTTT. This codes for CSVASGSSSGNQPQHF. Full variable domain (outside the CDR3, taken from reference TRBV29-1 and TRBJ1-5): SAVISQKPSRDICQRGTSLTIQCQVDSQVTMMFWYRQQPGQSLTLIATANQGSEATYESGFVIDKFPISRPNLTFSTLTVSNMSPEDSSIYLCSVASGSSSGNQPQHFGDGTRLSIL.

This clonotype was picked up many times. The rearrangement links TRBV6-5 to TRBJ1-1; 9 nucleotides agree with TRBD1. Trimming took 0 bases from V and 6 from J; bases not matched to a gene: 14. Germline V CDR1 and CDR2: MNHEY, SVGAGI. The CDR3 is made up of 18 amino acids. CDR3 loop: CASSYSSFLGTGIAEAFF. The CDR3 bases are TGTGCCAGCAGTTACTCGAGTTTTCTTGGGACAGGGATAGCTGAAGCTTTCTTT.

Only a few counts were recorded for this clonotype. The chain uses TRBV20-1 and TRBJ2-3; 7 bases match TRBD1. This CDR3 has 14 residues. Per germline, CDR1 DFQATT and CDR2 SNEGSKA (reference sequence). V shed 8 bases and J 0 bases; nucleotides not matched to a gene: 8. The CDR3 sequence is CSTFQQGSTDTQYF. The CDR3 nucleotides read TGCAGTACTTTCCAACAGGGGAGCACAGATACGCAGTATTTT.

This clonotype was counted ten times or more. The chain links TRBV4-2 to TRBJ2-7; no clear D. Germline CDR1 is LGHNA and CDR2 is YNFKEQ. Between the trimmed V and J ends, which lost 3 bases and 5 bases, there was a span of 8 bases. This CDR3 is 12 amino acids long. The CDR3 loop reads CASSQVVNEQYF. The CDR3 coding sequence is TGTGCCAGCAGCCAGGTCGTGAACGAGCAGTACTTC.

This clonotype was counted many times. The chain uses TRBV4-1 and TRBJ2-6; TRBD1 matches at 9 bases. V was pared by 4 bases and J by 0 bases, with 10 bases of the junction left unmatched. This CDR3 region has 19 residues. Germline V gene lookup returns CDR1 MGHRA and CDR2 YSYEKL. CDR3 coding DNA: TGCGCCAGCAGCCTTTTCCCGGGACAGGGAATCTCTGGGGCCAACGTCCTGACTTTC. Its translation is CASSLFPGQGISGANVLTF.

This clonotype was seen at least ten times. The V and J genes are TRBV10-3 and TRBJ2-2; D might be TRBD2 (5 bases). Trimming left V 5 bases short and J 3 bases short, with 10 bases between. From germline, CDR1 is ENHRY and CDR2 SYGVKD. The CDR3 extends over 14 amino acids. The DNA of the CDR3 is TGTGCCATCAGTAGAGGGCAGGACACCGGGGAGCTGTTTTTT. It codes for CAISRGQDTGELFF.

In this sample, this clonotype turned up many times. This chain uses TRBV9 with TRBJ2-3; D not resolved. This CDR3 spans 13 amino acids. CDR1 is SGDLS and CDR2 is YYNGEE in the germline V gene. The V gene lost 2 bases and the J gene lost 4 bases, with 8 bases spanning the gap. The CDR3 DNA reads TGTGCCAGCAGCGTGAGTGTAGCAGATACGCAGTATTTT. It translates to CASSVSVADTQYF.

This clonotype was detected many times. V and J are TRBV20-1 and TRBJ2-1; no firm D call. The CDR3 is made up of 12 amino acids. Trimming took off 3 bases at V and 8 bases at J, with 11 bases between the two ends. Germline lookup yields CDR1 DFQATT and CDR2 SNEGSKA (reference sequence). The CDR3 loop is CSARPSRYEQFF. The CDR3 coding sequence is TGCAGTGCTAGGCCCAGTCGGTATGAGCAGTTCTTC.

The chain is built from TRBV27 and TRBJ1-6; no definite D call. V lost 0 bases, J lost 9 bases, and 12 bases lay in between. From germline, CDR1 is MNHEY and CDR2 SMNVEV (reference sequence). The CDR3 is 15 amino acids. Here the CDR3 reads CASSLSTPGSSPLHF. The CDR3 bases are TGTGCCAGCAGTTTATCAACGCCGGGCAGTTCACCCCTCCACTTT.

This clonotype has at least ten counts. The chain uses TRBV29-1 and TRBJ1-5; 7 nucleotides match TRBD1. The trim removed 7 bases at V and 0 bases at J, leaving 6 bases unmatched. Germline CDR1 reads SQVTM; CDR2 reads ANQGSEA. The CDR3 spans 14 residues. The chain's CDR3 is CSASTGNSNQPQHF. CDR3 DNA: TGCAGCGCTTCGACAGGGAATAGCAATCAGCCCCAGCATTTT.

In its sample, this clonotype was seen many times. The J gene is TRBJ1-5, the V gene TRBV27; D may be TRBD1 (5 bases). The CDR3 runs to 15 residues. The V and J ends lost 5 bases and 2 bases respectively, with 13 bases between them. CDR1 and CDR2 (germline): MNHEY, SMNVEV (reference sequence). CDR3 amino acids: CASSAMGGGNQPQHF. In DNA, the CDR3 is TGTGCCAGCAGTGCTATGGGGGGTGGCAATCAGCCCCAGCATTTT.

For this clonotype: Given a much more abundant clone one base away, this may be a read error. The chain uses TRBV6-5 and TRBJ2-2, with D perhaps TRBD1 (5 bases). The CDR3 runs 15 residues. Looked up from germline, CDR1 is MNHEY and CDR2 is SVGAGI. For the CDR3, the DNA is TGTGTCAGCAGTTACGTTAGGGGGAACACCGGGGAGCTGTTTTTT. Amino acid sequence: CVSSYVRGNTGELFF.

The chain carries TRBV27 and TRBJ1-5; D may be TRBD1 (5 bases). Trimming shortened V by 11 bases and J by 4 bases, and 18 bases separated the two germline ends. CDR3 length: 14 residues. Germline CDR1 is MNHEY and CDR2 is SMNVEV (reference sequence). The CDR3 sequence: CAGGEPGRNQPQHF. In DNA form, the CDR3 reads TGTGCCGGGGGGGAGCCCGGAAGGAATCAGCCCCAGCATTTT.

The chain carries TRBV7-2 and TRBJ2-2; 7 nucleotides align to TRBD2. The germline V gene encodes CDR1 SGHTA and CDR2 FQGNSA. Trimming cost V 8 bases and J 4 bases; bases outside gene matches: 13. CDR3 length: 16 amino acids. The CDR3 loop is CASGLPPRESTGELFF. CDR3 DNA sequence: TGTGCCAGCGGTCTGCCGCCGCGGGAGTCCACCGGGGAGCTGTTTTTT. Filled out from reference TRBV7-2 and TRBJ2-2, the complete variable domain reads GAGVSQSPSNKVTEKGKDVELRCDPISGHTALYWYRQSLGQGLEFLIYFQGNSAPDKSGLPSDRFSAERTGGSVSTLTIQRTQQEDSAVYLCASGLPPRESTGELFFGEGSRLTVL.

This clonotype was observed many times. This chain uses TRBV29-1 with TRBJ2-5, with TRBD2 matching 8 bases. CDR3 length: 13 residues. Germline V CDR1 and CDR2: SQVTM, ANQGSEA. V gave up 7 bases and J gave up 4 bases; unmatched junction bases: 8. This CDR3 is CSGSQAGAETQYF. CDR3 in DNA: TGCAGCGGGTCCCAAGCGGGAGCAGAGACCCAGTACTTC.

This clonotype was seen ten or more times. This sequence joins TRBV7-2 and TRBJ2-1; unclear D gene. The CDR3 length is 14 residues. Trimming removed 3 bases at V and 0 bases at J, with 6 bases between. Germline CDR1 is SGHTA and CDR2 is FQGNSA. In nucleotides, the CDR3 is TGTGCCAGCAGCTTGGGGTCCTCCTACAATGAGCAGTTCTTC. Translated: CASSLGSSYNEQFF. Full variable domain (outside the CDR3, taken from reference TRBV7-2 and TRBJ2-1): GAGVSQSPSNKVTEKGKDVELRCDPISGHTALYWYRQSLGQGLEFLIYFQGNSAPDKSGLPSDRFSAERTGGSVSTLTIQRTQQEDSAVYLCASSLGSSYNEQFFGPGTRLTVL.

This rearrangement joins TRBV14 to TRBJ1-2; tentatively, D is TRBD1 (6 bases). The CDR3 is 14 residues long. V lost 3 bases and J lost 5, with 13 bases in between. The germline CDR1 and CDR2 sequences are SGHDN and FVKESK. CDR3 sequence: CASSQTGTKYGYTF. DNA of the CDR3: TGTGCCAGCAGCCAGACCGGGACAAAGTATGGCTACACCTTC.

This chain connects TRBV7-9 to TRBJ2-7; weak D call: TRBD2 (7 bases). Per germline, CDR1 SEHNR and CDR2 FQNEAQ (reference sequence). This CDR3 is 16 amino acids long. Trimming left V 2 bases short and J 7 bases short, with 21 bases between. The CDR3 reads CASSLPQTGGLGEQYF. CDR3 sequence (DNA): TGTGCCAGCAGCTTACCCCAAACGGGGGGCTTAGGTGAGCAGTACTTC.

This clonotype has at least ten counts. The chain has TRBV28 and TRBJ2-1, with D possibly called TRBD1 or TRBD2 (5 bases each). Germline-derived CDR1 and CDR2 are MDHEN and SYDVKM. V was shortened by 5 bases and J by 4 bases, with 12 bases between the two germline ends. CDR3 size: 14 residues. CDR3 amino acids: CASSPLEGYNEQFF. DNA of the CDR3: TGTGCCAGCAGTCCCCTTGAGGGGTACAATGAGCAGTTCTTC.

This clonotype was found many times. The CDR3 bases are TGTGCCAGCAGACTTAGCGCAGATACGCAGTATTTT. It specifies CASRLSADTQYF. The rearrangement links TRBV28 to TRBJ2-3, with D possibly being TRBD2 (5 bases). Germline V gene sequence: CDR1 MDHEN, CDR2 SYDVKM. The germline V and J ends were trimmed by 6 bases and 4 bases, with 8 bases remaining between them. This CDR3 spans 12 amino acids.

This chain connects TRBV21-1 to TRBJ2-1; TRBD2 is the table's D call and was not checked against the DNA. TRBV21-1 is marked as a pseudogene. The CDR3 is 14 amino acids. In DNA, the CDR3 is TGTGCCATTCACTCCCGCCTTTGTTACAATGAGCAGTTCTTC. Translated: CAIHSRLCYNEQFF.

This clonotype was picked up many times. J is TRBJ2-1 and V is TRBV29-1; 10 bases fit TRBD2. Germline CDR1 reads SQVTM; CDR2 reads ANQGSEA. V gave up 3 bases and J gave up 4 bases; unmatched junction bases: 3. The CDR3 consists of 14 residues. CDR3 bases: TGCAGCGTTGATGGAGCGGGAGGGTACAATGAGCAGTTCTTC. Translated: CSVDGAGGYNEQFF.

This clonotype was counted at least ten times. The rearrangement links TRBV7-9 to TRBJ1-5; D not certain. V gave up 6 bases and J gave up 6 bases, with 15 bases separating them. The germline V gene has CDR1 SEHNR and CDR2 FQNEAQ (reference sequence). The CDR3 length is 14 residues. The CDR3 DNA reads as TGTGCCAGCAGTACTAACACTGGACCTCAGCCCCAGCATTTT. It encodes CASSTNTGPQPQHF.

A few counts support this clonotype. This chain links TRBV18 with TRBJ1-1, with TRBD1 identical over 7 bases. CDR3 size: 13 residues. The germline V gene encodes CDR1 KGHSH and CDR2 LQKENI. V trimming: 5 bases; J trimming: 8 bases; junction bases outside the gene matches: 8. CDR3 coding DNA: TGTGCCAGCTCATCTACACAGGGGATCGAAGCTTTCTTT. Residues: CASSSTQGIEAFF.

Ten or more counts support this clonotype. This chain uses TRBV12-3 or TRBV12-4 with TRBJ2-1, with D unclear. Trimming shortened V by 5 bases and J by 9 bases, and 26 bases separated the two germline ends. CDR3 length: 17 residues. CDR3 region: CASSPAYPGEGSGEQFF. CDR3 nucleotide sequence: TGTGCCAGCAGTCCTGCGTATCCGGGTGAAGGGTCGGGTGAGCAGTTCTTC.

This clonotype came up many times. The chain recombines TRBV28 with TRBJ2-3; TRBD1 might be the D (5 bases). The V gene lost 1 base and the J gene lost 10 bases, with 9 bases spanning the gap. Germline CDR1 is MDHEN and CDR2 is SYDVKM. The CDR3 covers 12 residues. In DNA, the CDR3 is TGTGCCAGCAGTTTATCCCAGGGCCCGCAGTATTTT. Protein product: CASSLSQGPQYF.

This clonotype was counted ten times or more. The chain recombines TRBV19 with TRBJ2-5; D call uncertain. V was cut by 7 bases and J by 3 bases, with 12 bases left in between. From germline, CDR1 is LNHDA and CDR2 SQIVND (reference sequence). CDR3 size: 13 residues. CDR3 nucleotide sequence: TGTGCCAGTACTCGGATTGGAGAAGAGACCCAGTACTTC. Amino acids: CASTRIGEETQYF.

This clonotype was detected ten times or more. The CDR3 here is CASSYFQGTGELFF. For the CDR3, the DNA is TGTGCCAGCAGTTACTTCCAGGGCACCGGGGAGCTGTTTTTT. The chain links TRBV6-5 to TRBJ2-2, with D maybe TRBD1 (5 bases). Germline assignment: CDR1 MNHEY and CDR2 SVGAGI. This CDR3 is 14 amino acids long. Trimming took 1 base from V and 4 from J, leaving 7 bases between them.